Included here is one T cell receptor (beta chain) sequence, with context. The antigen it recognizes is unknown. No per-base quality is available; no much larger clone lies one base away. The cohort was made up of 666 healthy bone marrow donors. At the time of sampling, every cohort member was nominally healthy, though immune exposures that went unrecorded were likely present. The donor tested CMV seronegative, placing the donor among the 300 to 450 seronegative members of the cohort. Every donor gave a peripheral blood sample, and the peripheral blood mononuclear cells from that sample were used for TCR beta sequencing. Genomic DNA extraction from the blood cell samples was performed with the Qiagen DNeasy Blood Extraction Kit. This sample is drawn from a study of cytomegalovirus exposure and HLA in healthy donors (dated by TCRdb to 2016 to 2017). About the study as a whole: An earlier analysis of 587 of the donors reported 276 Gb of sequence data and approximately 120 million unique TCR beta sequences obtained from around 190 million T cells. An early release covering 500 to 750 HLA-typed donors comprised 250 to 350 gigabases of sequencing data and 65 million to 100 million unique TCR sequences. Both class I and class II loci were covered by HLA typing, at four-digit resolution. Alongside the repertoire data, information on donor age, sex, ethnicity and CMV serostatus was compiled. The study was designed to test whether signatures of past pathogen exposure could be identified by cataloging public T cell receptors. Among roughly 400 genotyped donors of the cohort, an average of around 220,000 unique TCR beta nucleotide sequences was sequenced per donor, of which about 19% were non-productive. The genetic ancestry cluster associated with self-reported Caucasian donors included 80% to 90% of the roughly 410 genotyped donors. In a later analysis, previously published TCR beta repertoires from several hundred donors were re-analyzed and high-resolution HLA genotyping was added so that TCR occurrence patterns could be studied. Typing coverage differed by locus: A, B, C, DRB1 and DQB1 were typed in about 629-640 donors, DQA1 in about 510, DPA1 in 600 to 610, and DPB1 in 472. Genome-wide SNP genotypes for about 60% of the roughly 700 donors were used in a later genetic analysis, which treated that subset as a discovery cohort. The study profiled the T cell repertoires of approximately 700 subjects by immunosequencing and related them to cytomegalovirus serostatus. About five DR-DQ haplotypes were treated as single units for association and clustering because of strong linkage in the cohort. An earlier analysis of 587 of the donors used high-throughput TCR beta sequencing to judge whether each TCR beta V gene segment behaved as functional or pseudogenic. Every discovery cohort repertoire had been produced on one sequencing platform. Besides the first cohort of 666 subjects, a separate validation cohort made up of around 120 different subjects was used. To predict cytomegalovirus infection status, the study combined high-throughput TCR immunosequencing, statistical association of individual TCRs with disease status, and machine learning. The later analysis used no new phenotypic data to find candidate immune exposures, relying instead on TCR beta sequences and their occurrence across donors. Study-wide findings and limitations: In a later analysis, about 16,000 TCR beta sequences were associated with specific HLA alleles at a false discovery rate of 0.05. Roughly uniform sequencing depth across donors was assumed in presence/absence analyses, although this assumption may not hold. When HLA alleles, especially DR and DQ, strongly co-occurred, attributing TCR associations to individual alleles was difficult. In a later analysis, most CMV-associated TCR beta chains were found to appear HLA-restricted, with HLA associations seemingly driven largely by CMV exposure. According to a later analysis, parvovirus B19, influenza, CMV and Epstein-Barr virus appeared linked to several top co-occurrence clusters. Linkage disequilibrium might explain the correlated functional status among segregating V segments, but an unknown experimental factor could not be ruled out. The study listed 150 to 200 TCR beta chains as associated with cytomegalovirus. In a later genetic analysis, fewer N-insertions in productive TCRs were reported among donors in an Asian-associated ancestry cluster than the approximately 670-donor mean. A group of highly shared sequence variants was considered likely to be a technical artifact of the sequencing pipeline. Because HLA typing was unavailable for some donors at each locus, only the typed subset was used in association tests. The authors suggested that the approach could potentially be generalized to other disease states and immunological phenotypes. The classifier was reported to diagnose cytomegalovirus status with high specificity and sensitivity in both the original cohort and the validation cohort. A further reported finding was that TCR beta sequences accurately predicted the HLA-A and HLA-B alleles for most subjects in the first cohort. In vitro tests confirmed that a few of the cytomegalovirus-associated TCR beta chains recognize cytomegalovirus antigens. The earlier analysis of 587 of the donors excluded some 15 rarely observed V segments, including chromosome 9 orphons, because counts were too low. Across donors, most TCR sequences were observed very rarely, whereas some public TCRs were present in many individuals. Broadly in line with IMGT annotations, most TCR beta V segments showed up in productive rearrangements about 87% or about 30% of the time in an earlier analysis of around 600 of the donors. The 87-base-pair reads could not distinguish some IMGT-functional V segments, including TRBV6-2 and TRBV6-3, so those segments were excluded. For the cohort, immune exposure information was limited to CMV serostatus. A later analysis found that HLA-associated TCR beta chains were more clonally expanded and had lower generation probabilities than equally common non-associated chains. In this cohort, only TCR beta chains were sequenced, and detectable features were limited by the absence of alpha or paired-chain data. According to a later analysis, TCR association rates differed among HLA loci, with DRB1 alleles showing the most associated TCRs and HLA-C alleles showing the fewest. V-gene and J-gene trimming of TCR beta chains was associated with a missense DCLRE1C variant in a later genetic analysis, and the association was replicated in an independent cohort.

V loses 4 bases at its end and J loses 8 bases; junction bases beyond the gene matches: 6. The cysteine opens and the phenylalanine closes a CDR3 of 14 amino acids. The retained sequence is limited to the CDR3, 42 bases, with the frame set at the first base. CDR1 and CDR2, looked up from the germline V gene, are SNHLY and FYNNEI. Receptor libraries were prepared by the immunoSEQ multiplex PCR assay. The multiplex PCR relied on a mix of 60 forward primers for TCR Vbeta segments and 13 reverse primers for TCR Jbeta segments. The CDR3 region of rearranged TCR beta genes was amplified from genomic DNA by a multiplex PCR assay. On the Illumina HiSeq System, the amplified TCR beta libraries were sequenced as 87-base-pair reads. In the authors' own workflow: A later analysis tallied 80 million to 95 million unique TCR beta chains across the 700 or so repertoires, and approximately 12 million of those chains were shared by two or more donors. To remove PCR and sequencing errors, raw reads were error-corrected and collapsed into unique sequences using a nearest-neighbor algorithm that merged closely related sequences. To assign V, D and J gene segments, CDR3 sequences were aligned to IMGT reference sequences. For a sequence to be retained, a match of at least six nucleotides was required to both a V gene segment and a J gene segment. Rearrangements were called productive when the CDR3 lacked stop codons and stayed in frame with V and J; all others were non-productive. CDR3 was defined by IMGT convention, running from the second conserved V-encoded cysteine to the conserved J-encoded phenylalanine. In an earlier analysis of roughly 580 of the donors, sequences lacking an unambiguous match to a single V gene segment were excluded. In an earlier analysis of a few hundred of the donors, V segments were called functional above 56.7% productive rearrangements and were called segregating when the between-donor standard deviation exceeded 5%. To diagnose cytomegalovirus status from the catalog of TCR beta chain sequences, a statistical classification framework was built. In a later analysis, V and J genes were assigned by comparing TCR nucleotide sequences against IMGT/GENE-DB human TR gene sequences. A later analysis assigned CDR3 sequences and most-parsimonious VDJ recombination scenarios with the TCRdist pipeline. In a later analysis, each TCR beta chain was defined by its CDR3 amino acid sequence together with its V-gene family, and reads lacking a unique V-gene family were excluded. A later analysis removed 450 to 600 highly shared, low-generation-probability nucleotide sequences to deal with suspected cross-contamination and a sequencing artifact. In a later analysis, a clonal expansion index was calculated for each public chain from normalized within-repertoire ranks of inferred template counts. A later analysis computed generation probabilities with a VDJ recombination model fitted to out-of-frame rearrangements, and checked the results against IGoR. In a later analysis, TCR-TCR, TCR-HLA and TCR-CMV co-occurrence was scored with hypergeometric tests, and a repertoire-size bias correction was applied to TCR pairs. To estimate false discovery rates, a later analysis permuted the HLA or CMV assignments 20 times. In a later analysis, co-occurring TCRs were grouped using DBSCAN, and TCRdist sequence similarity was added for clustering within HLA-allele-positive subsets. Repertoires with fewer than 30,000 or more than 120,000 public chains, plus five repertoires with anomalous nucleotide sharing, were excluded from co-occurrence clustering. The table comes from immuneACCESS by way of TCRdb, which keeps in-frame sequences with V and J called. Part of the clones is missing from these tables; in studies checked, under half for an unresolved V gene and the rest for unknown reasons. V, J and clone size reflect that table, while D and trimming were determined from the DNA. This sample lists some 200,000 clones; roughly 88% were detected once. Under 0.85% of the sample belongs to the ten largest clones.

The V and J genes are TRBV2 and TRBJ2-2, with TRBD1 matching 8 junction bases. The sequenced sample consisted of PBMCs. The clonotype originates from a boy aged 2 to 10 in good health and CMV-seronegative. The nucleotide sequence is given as TGTGCCAGCAGTGCTGACAGGGGCGTGGGGGAGCTGTTTTTT. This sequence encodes CASSADRGVGELFF.